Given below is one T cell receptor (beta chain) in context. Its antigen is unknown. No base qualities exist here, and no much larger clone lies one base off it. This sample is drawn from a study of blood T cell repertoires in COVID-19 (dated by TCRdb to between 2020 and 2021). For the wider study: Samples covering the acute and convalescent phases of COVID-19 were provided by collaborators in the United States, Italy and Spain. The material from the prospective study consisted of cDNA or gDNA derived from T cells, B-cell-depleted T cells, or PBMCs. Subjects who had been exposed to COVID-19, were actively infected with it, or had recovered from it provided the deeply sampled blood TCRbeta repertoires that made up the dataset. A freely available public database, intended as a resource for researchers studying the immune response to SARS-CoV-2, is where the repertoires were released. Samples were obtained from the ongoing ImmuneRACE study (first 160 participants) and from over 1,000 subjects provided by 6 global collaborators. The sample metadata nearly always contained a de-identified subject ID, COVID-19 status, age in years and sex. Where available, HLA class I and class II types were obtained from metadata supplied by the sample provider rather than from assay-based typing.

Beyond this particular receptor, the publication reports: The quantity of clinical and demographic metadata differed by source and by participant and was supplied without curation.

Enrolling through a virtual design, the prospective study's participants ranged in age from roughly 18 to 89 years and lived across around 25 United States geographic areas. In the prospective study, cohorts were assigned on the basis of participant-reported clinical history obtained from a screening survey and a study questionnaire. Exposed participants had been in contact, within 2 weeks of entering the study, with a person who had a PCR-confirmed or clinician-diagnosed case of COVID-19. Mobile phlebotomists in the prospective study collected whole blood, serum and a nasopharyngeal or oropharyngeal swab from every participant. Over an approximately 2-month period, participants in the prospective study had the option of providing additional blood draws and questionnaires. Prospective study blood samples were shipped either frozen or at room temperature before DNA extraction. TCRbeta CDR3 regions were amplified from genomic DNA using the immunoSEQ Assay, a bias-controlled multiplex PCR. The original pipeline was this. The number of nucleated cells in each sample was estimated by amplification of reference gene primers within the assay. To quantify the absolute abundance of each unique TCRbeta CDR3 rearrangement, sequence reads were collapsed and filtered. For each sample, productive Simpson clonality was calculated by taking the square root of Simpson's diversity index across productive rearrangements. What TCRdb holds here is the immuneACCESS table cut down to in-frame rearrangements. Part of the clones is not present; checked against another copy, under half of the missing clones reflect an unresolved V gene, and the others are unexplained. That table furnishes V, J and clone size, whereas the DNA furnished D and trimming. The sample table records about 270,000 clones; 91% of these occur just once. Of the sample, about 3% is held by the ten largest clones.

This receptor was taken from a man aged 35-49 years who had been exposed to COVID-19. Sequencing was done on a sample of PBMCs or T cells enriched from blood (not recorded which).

The DNA is TGCGCCAGCAGCCAGGATCTTGTCAGGGACTTGTACACTGAAGCTTTCTTT. Protein translation: CASSQDLVRDLYTEAFF. This chain joins TRBV4-1 to TRBJ1-1; the D gene is perhaps TRBD1, from 5 matching bases. V drops 3 bases and J drops 3 bases, leaving 20 bases in between. Looking up the germline V gene yields CDR1 MGHRA and CDR2 YSYEKL. Including cysteine and phenylalanine, the CDR3 has 17 amino acids. The DNA shown is the 51-base CDR3, in frame from base 1.